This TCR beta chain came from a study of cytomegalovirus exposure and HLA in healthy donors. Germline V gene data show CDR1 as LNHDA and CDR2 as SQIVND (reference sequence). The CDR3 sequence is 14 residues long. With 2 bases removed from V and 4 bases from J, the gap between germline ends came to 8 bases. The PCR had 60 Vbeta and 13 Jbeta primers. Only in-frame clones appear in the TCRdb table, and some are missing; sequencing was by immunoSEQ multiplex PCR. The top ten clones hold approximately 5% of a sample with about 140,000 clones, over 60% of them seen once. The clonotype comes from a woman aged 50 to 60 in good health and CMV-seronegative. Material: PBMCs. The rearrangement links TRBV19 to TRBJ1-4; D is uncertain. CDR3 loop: CASSISGDNEKLFF. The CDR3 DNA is TGTGCCAGTAGTATAAGCGGGGATAATGAAAAACTGTTTTTT.